The rows below give T cell receptor beta chains drawn from one sample of a study of kidney transplant recipient with SARS-CoV-2 infection. TCRdb recomputed calls from the reads with MiXCR, one row per CDR3 protein. The profile shows 250,000 or so distinct CDR3 sequences, under 30% of them singletons. Specimen: a blood sample, collected at baseline and around day 110 from a kidney transplant recipient. The origin of the receptors is a young adult male patient who had COVID-19 and was a kidney transplant recipient. These T cells may partly come from the graft donor. Each CDR3 is given with its conserved first and last residue. Fields, in order: V gene, D gene, J gene, clone size, CDR3 protein, CDR3 DNA. A D gene is named only where the DNA matches it firmly. Not all rows give a size; the values are once, few, many and, for expanded clones, a class.

TRBV4-2	TRBD2	TRBJ2-1	many	CASSQLAGGLNEQFF	TGTGCCAGCAGCCAACTAGCGGGGGGGCTCAATGAGCAGTTCTTC
TRBV3-2	-	TRBJ2-7	many	CASSQVSSDEQYF	TGTGCCAGCAGCCAAGTGTCTAGCGACGAGCAGTACTTC
TRBV12-3/TRBV12-4	-	TRBJ2-7	many	CASSLRVDYEQYF	TGTGCCAGCAGTTTAAGGGTCGACTACGAGCAGTACTTC
TRBV7-9	-	TRBJ2-1	few	CASSPLSSYNEQFF	TGTGCCAGCAGCCCCCTGAGCTCCTACAATGAGCAGTTCTTC
TRBV12-3/TRBV12-4	-	TRBJ1-5	many	CASSLVQSNQPQHF	TGTGCCAGCAGTTTGGTACAGAGCAATCAGCCCCAGCATTTT
TRBV2	-	TRBJ2-2	many	CASSDPGNTGELFF	TGTGCCAGCAGTGATCCGGGGAACACCGGGGAGCTGTTTTTT
TRBV24-1	-	TRBJ1-5	many	CATSDPGEGGSNQPQHF	TGTGCCACCAGTGATCCCGGAGAGGGGGGGTCAAATCAGCCCCAGCATTTT
TRBV18	-	TRBJ2-2	many	CASSPAGSTGELFF	TGTGCCAGCTCACCAGCAGGGTCCACCGGGGAGCTGTTTTTT
TRBV3-1	-	TRBJ1-1	many	CASSTANPISIRTEAFF	TGTGCCAGCAGCACAGCTAACCCCATTTCAATTCGCACTGAAGCTTTCTTT
TRBV10-1	-	TRBJ1-5	medium-sized	CASSEGTANQPQHF	TGCGCCAGCAGTGAGGGGACGGCTAATCAGCCCCAGCATTTT
TRBV5-5	-	TRBJ1-2	many	CASRIVVSRKTYGYTF	TGTGCCAGCCGTATAGTTGTCTCGCGAAAGACCTATGGCTACACCTTC
TRBV6-2/TRBV6-3	-	TRBJ1-2	many	CASSYGACIGKTYGYTF	TGTGCCAGCAGTTATGGGGCCTGCATCGGAAAGACCTATGGCTACACCTTC
TRBV12-3/TRBV12-4	TRBD2	TRBJ2-7	many	CASSLHSGRVEQYF	TGTGCCAGCAGTTTACATAGCGGGAGGGTCGAGCAGTACTTC
TRBV4-3	-	TRBJ2-7	many	CASSQEAAAYEQYF	TGCGCCAGCAGCCAAGAGGCAGCCGCCTACGAGCAGTACTTC
TRBV2	TRBD1	TRBJ1-4	many	CASSPHVGDRDRGKLFF	TGTGCCAGCAGTCCCCACGTAGGGGATCGGGACAGGGGAAAACTGTTTTTT
TRBV6-8	-	TRBJ2-7	many	CASKTQGYEQYF	TGTGCCAGCAAGACACAGGGTTACGAGCAGTACTTC
TRBV18	-	TRBJ2-7	many	CASSPTDRPYEQYF	TGTGCCAGCTCACCTACGGACAGACCCTACGAGCAGTACTTC
TRBV5-1	-	TRBJ1-2	many	CASSLAQSTYGYTF	TGCGCCAGCAGCTTGGCCCAGTCGACCTATGGCTACACCTTC
TRBV5-4	TRBD2	TRBJ2-5	few	CASSLSPTSGQETQYF	TGTGCCAGCAGCTTGTCCCCGACTAGCGGGCAAGAGACCCAGTACTTC
TRBV7-9	-	TRBJ1-2	many	CASSGLAPGYGYTF	TGTGCCAGCAGCGGTCTCGCGCCCGGCTATGGCTACACCTTC
TRBV7-8	TRBD1	TRBJ1-2	many	CASSIYPGGANYGYTF	TGTGCCAGCAGCATTTACCCAGGGGGGGCTAACTATGGCTACACCTTC
TRBV12-5	-	TRBJ1-2	many	CASGIKFLQGKTYGYTF	TGTGCTAGTGGTATTAAGTTTTTGCAGGGAAAGACCTATGGCTACACCTTC
TRBV30	TRBD2	TRBJ2-3	-	CACAAGRARADTQYF	TGTGCCTGTGCCGCCGGGAGGGCCAGGGCAGATACGCAGTATTTT
TRBV6-5	TRBD2	TRBJ2-1	many	CASIVAGSSYNEQFF	TGTGCCAGCATCGTAGCGGGGAGCTCCTACAATGAGCAGTTCTTC
TRBV6-5	-	TRBJ1-2	many	CASSQQGGSYGYTF	TGTGCCAGCAGCCAACAGGGAGGAAGCTATGGCTACACCTTC
TRBV3-1	-	TRBJ2-5	-	CASSMATPTSFSETQYF	TGCGCCAGCAGCATGGCAACTCCCACTTCTTTCTCTGAGACCCAGTACTTC
TRBV4-1	-	TRBJ2-4	many	CASSQDRQGTIQYF	TGCGCCAGCAGCCAAGATAGGCAAGGCACGATTCAGTACTTC
TRBV6-5	TRBD1	TRBJ2-7	many	CASSYGAGGRNEQYF	TGTGCCAGCAGTTACGGGGCAGGGGGTAGAAACGAGCAGTACTTC
TRBV7-9	-	TRBJ2-1	many	CASSPWGFHGNNEQFF	TGTGCCAGCAGCCCCTGGGGGTTTCACGGTAACAATGAGCAGTTCTTC
TRBV2	-	TRBJ1-5	many	CASSQGVNQPQHF	TGTGCCAGCAGTCAGGGAGTCAACCAGCCCCAGCATTTT
TRBV11-3	-	TRBJ1-2	many	CASSIKADLGKTYGYTF	TGTGCCAGCAGCATCAAAGCCGATCTCGGAAAGACCTATGGCTACACCTTC
TRBV6-2/TRBV6-3	TRBD1	TRBJ1-5	-	CASSKGQGHQHF	TGTGCCAGCAGCAAGGGACAGGGCCACCAGCATTTT
TRBV16	-	TRBJ1-2	-	CASSRVKVVRKTYGHTF	TGTGCCAGCAGCCGTGTCAAGGTCGTTAGAAAGACCTATGGCCACACCTTC
TRBV19	TRBD2	TRBJ2-3	-	CASSITSGRTEQYF	TGTGCCAGTAGTATAACTAGCGGGAGAACTGAGCAGTATTTT
TRBV5-4	-	TRBJ1-2	few	CASLNVVPGKTYGYTF	TGTGCCAGCCTAAATGTCGTACCAGGAAAGACCTATGGCTACACCTTC
TRBV12-3/TRBV12-4	-	TRBJ2-5	many	CASSFGGWETQYF	TGTGCCAGCAGTTTTGGGGGGTGGGAGACCCAGTACTTC
TRBV28	-	TRBJ1-4	many	CASSTQTELNEKLFF	TGTGCCAGCAGTACTCAGACAGAACTTAATGAAAAACTGTTTTTT
TRBV13	-	TRBJ1-3	many	CASSHYSGNTIYF	TGTGCCAGCAGCCACTACTCTGGAAACACCATATATTTT
TRBV4-3	-	TRBJ2-3	-	CASSQDPGGGSHTTSTDTQYF	TGCGCCAGCAGCCAAGACCCAGGCGGCGGTAGCCATACTACTAGCACAGATACGCAGTATTTT
TRBV5-4	-	TRBJ2-3	few	CASSLDFTDTQYF	TGTGCCAGCAGCTTGGATTTCACAGATACGCAGTATTTT
TRBV27	-	TRBJ1-2	many	CASSLSHRDYGYTF	TGTGCCAGCAGTTTATCTCACAGGGACTATGGCTACACCTTC
TRBV7-9	-	TRBJ1-6	many	CASSLPQEGSPLHF	TGTGCCAGCAGCTTACCCCAGGAGGGATCACCCCTCCACTTT
TRBV3-1	-	TRBJ2-2	many	CASSGKTPISGLTGELFF	TGTGCCAGCAGCGGTAAAACTCCCATTTCAGGCTTGACCGGGGAGCTGTTTTTT